This T cell receptor beta chain was captured in a study of T cell changes during pregnancy in multiple sclerosis (dated by TCRdb to between 2019 and 2020). For context, the study as a whole: Changes in the T cell repertoire over the course of pregnancy were examined in this study in women with multiple sclerosis.

Library generation was performed with the immunoSEQ multiplex PCR assay. The source is immuneACCESS, and TCRdb retained only in-frame sequences with V and J called. Part of the clones is not carried over; for the studies checked, unresolved V genes explain less than half of this, and the remainder is unexplained. This sample comprises roughly 52,000 clones, 85% to 95% of them detected only once. The ten largest clones take up roughly 0.23% of the sample. Taken from the germline V gene, the CDR1 and CDR2 loops are LGHNA and YNFKEQ. Spanning cysteine to phenylalanine, the CDR3 consists of 16 amino acids. Only the CDR3 region is kept as DNA, spanning 48 bases read in frame from base 1. V loses 0 bases, J loses 8 bases, and the germline ends lie 17 bases apart. About this clone itself: This receptor's antigen is unknown. Per-base qualities were not stored, and no clone one base away is much larger.

The material sequenced was CD4+ T cells from peripheral blood mononuclear cells, taken in the third trimester of pregnancy. This clonotype was sampled from a female donor with multiple sclerosis, enrolled in a pregnancy study. The rearrangement joined TRBV4-2 to TRBJ2-1; tentative D gene TRBD2, with 5 bases matching. The CDR3 in this case is CASSQDHQRRWDEQFF. The nucleotide sequence is given as TGTGCCAGCAGCCAAGATCACCAGCGGAGGTGGGATGAGCAGTTCTTC.